The text below deals with one T cell receptor (beta chain). Using immunoSEQ multiplex PCR, the repertoire was profiled, and TCRdb retains in-frame clones only, with some absent. Here the sample spans 170,000 or so clones, around 83% being singletons. The record originates from a study of blood T cell repertoires in COVID-19. The germline V gene encodes CDR1 SGHTA and CDR2 FQGNSA. The CDR3 has 13 amino acids. Trimming pared 5 bases from V and 10 bases from J, leaving 17 bases between. This TCR was sampled from a man aged 45-65 years with active or convalescent COVID-19. The chain joins TRBV7-2 to TRBJ1-2; D may be TRBD1 (6 bases). Material: peripheral blood. CDR3 protein: CASSPGTSRPYTF. CDR3 sequence (DNA): TGTGCCAGCAGCCCAGGGACATCTAGGCCCTACACCTTC.